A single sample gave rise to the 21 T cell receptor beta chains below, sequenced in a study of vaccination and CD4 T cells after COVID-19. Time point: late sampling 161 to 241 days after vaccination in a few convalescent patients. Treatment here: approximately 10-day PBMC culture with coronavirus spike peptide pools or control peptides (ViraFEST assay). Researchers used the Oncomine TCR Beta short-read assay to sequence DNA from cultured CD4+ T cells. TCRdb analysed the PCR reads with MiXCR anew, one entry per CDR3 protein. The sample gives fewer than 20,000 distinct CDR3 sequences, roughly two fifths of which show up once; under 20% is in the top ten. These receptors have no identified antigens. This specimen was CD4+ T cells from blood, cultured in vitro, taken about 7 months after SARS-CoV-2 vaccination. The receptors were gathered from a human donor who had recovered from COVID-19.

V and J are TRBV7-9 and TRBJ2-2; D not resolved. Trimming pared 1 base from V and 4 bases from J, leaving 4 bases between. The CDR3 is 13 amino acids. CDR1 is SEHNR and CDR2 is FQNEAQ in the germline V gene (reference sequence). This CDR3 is CASSLVPTGELFF. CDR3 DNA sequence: TGTGCCAGCAGCTTAGTACCCACCGGGGAGCTGTTTTTT.

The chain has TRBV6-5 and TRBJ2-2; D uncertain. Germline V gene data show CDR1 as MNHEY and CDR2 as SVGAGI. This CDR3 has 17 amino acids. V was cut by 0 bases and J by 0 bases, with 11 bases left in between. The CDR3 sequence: CASSYSNPRTNTGELFF. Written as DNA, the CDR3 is TGTGCCAGCAGTTACTCGAACCCCAGAACGAACACCGGGGAGCTGTTTTTT.

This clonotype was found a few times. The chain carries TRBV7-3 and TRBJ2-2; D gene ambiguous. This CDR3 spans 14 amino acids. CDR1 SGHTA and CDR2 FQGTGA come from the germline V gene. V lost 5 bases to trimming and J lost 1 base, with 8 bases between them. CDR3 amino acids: CASSLERNTGELFF. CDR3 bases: TGTGCCAGCAGCCTTGAGAGGAACACCGGGGAGCTGTTTTTT.

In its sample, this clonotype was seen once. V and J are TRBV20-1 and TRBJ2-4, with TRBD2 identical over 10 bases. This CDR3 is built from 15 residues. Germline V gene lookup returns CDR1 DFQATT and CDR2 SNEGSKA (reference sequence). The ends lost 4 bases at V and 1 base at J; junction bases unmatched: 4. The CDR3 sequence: CSAKSGGVAKNIQYF. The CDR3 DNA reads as TGCAGTGCTAAAAGCGGGGGGGTGGCCAAAAACATTCAGTACTTC.

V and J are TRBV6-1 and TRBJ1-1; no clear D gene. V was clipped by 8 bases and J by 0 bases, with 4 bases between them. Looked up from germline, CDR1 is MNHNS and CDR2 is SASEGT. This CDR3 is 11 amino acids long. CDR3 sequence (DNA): TGTGCCAGCCGACTGAACACTGAAGCTTTCTTT. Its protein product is CASRLNTEAFF.

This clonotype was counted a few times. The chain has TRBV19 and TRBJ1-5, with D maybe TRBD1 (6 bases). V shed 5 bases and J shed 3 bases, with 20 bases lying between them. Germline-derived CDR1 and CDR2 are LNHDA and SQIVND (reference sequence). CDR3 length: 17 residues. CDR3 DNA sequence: TGTGCCAGTAGTGCCAGGGACACCTTACTTAACAATCAGCCCCAGCATTTT. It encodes CASSARDTLLNNQPQHF.

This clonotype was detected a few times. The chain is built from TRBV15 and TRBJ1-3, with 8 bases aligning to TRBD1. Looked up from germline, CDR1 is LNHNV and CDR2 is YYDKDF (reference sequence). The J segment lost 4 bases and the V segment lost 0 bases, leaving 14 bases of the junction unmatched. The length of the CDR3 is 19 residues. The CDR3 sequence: CATSRDRVRGLIGGNTIYF. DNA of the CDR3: TGTGCCACCAGCAGAGATAGGGTCAGGGGGCTCATCGGGGGAAACACCATATATTTT.

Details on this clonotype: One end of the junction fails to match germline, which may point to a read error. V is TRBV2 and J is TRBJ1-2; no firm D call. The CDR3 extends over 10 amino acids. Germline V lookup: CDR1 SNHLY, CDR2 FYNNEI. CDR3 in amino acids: CASGEYGYTF. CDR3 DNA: TGTGCCAGCGGTGAATATGGCTACACCTTC. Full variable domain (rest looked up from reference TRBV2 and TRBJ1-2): EPEVTQTPSHQVTQMGQEVILRCVPISNHLYFYWYRQILGQKVEFLVSFYNNEISEKSEIFDDQFSVERPDGSNFTLKIRSTKLEDSAMYFCASGEYGYTFGSGTRLTVV.

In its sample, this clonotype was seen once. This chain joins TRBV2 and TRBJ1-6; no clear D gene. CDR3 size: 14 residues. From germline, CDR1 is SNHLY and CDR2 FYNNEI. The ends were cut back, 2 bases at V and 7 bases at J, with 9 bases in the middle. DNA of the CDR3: TGTGCCAGCAGTGAACTAGGGAGAAATTCACCCCTCCACTTT. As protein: CASSELGRNSPLHF.

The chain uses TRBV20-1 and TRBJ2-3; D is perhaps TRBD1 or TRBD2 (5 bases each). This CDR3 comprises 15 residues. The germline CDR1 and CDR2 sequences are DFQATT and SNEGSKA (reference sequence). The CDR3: CRPSQGPVPTDTQYF. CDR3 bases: TGCAGGCCCAGCCAGGGACCGGTGCCCACAGATACGCAGTATTTT.

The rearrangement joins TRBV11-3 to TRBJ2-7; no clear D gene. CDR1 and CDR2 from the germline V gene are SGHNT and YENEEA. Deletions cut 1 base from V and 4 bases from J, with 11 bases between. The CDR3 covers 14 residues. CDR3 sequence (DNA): TGTGCCAGCAGCTTAGGGGGAAAGAGGTACGAGCAGTACTTC. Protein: CASSLGGKRYEQYF. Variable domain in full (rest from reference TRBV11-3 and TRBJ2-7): EAGVVQSPRYKIIEKKQPVAFWCNPISGHNTLYWYLQNLGQGPELLIRYENEEAVDDSQLPKDRFSAERLKGVDSTLKIQPAELGDSAVYLCASSLGGKRYEQYFGPGTRLTVT.

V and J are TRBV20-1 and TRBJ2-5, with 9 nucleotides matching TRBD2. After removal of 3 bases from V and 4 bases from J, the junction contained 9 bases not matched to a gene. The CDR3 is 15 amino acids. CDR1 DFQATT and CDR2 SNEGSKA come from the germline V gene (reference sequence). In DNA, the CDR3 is TGCAGTGCTAGTTTAGCGGGGGAAGGTATAGAGACCCAGTACTTC. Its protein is CSASLAGEGIETQYF.

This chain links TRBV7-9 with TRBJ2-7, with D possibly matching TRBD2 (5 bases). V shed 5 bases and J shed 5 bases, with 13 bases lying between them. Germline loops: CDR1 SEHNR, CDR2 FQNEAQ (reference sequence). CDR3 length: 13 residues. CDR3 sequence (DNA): TGTGCCAGCAGCCCGGCGAGGGTCCACGAGCAGTACTTC. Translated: CASSPARVHEQYF. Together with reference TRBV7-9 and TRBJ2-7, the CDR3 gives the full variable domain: DTGVSQNPRHKITKRGQNVTFRCDPISEHNRLYWYRQTLGQGPEFLTYFQNEAQLEKSRLLSDRFSAERPKGSFSTLEIQRTEQGDSAMYLCASSPARVHEQYFGPGTRLTVT.

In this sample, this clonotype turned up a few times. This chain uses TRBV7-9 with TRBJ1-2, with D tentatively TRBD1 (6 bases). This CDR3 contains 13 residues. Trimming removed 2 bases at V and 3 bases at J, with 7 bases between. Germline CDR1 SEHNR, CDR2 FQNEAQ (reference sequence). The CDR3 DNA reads TGTGCCAGCAGCTTAAACAGGGACTATGGCTACACCTTC. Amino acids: CASSLNRDYGYTF.

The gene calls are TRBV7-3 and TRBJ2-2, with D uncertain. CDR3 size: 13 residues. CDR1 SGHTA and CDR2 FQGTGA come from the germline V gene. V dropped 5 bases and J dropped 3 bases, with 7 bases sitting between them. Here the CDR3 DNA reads TGTGCCAGCAGCGCTCAACACACCGGGGAGCTGTTTTTT. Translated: CASSAQHTGELFF.

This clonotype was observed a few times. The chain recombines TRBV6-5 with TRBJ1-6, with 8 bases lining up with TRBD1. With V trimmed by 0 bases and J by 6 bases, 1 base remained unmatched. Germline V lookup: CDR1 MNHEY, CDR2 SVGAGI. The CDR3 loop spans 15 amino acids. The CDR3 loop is CASSYSDRANSPLHF. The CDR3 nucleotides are TGTGCCAGCAGTTACTCGGACAGGGCTAATTCACCCCTCCACTTT.

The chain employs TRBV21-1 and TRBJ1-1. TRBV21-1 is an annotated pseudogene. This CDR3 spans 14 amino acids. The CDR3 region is CASSKAGVDTGAFF. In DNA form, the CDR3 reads TGTGCCAGCAGCAAAGCGGGGGTTGACACTGGGGCTTTCTTT.

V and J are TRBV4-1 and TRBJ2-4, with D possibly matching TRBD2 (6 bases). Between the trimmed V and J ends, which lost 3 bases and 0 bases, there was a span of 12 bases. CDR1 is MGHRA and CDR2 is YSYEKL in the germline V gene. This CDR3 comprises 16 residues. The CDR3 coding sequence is TGCGCCAGCAGCCACCGGGCGGGGCTAGCCAAAAACATTCAGTACTTC. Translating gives CASSHRAGLAKNIQYF.

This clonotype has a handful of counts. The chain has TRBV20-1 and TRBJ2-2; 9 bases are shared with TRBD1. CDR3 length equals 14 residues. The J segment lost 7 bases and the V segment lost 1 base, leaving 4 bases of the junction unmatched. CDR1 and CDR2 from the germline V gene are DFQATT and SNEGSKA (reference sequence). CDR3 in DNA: TGCAGTGCTAGAGGGGACAGGGTGGTCGGGGAGCTGTTTTTT. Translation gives CSARGDRVVGELFF.

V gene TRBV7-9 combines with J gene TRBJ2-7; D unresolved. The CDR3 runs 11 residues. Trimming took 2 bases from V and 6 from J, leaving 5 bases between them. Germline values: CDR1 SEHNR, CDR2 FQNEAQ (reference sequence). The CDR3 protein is CASSLMVEQYF. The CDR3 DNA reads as TGTGCCAGCAGCTTAATGGTCGAGCAGTACTTC.

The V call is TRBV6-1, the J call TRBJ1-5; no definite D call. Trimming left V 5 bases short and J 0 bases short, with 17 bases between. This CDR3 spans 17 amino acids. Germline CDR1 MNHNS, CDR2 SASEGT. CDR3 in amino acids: CASSPLLDVYSNQPQHF. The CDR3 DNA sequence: TGTGCCAGCAGTCCACTCTTGGACGTATATAGCAATCAGCCCCAGCATTTT.